Detailed here is one T cell receptor beta chain. Sequencing targeted TCR beta in T cells from blood (CD8+ and CD4+). The sample is drawn from a study of CD8 T cells in Susac syndrome. Trimming removed 8 bases from V and 2 bases from J; junction bases left unmatched: 2. CDR3 length equals 12 residues. Looked up from germline, CDR1 is SNHLY and CDR2 is FYNNEI. With random hexamers, reverse transcription was performed on about 0.45 to 1 ug of RNA. TCRdb passed the immunoSEQ multiplex PCR reads through MiXCR, listing each CDR3 protein once. This sample has some 50,000 distinct CDR3 sequences, with approximately 95% found just once.

This receptor was obtained from a human donor with Susac syndrome. Source material: CD8+ T cells from PBMCs. This rearrangement joins TRBV2 to TRBJ2-7; 8 positions agree with TRBD2. CDR3 nucleotide sequence: TGTGCCAGCCTAGCGGGTACCTACGAGCAGTACTTC. It codes for CASLAGTYEQYF.